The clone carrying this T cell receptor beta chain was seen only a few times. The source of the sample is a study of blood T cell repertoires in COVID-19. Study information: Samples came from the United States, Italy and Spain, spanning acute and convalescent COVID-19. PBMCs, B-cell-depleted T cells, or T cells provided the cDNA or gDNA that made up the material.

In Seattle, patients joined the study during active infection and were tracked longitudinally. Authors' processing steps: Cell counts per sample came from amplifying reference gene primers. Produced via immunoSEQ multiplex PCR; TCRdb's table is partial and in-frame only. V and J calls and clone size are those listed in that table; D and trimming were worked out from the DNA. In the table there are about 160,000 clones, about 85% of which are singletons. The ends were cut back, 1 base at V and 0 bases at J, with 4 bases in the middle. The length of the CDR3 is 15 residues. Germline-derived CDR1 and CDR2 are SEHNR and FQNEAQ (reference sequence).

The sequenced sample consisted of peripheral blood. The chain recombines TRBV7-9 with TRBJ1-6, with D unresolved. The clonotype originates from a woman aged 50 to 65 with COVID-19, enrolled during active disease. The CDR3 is CASSLESSYNSPLHF. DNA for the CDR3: TGTGCCAGCAGCTTAGAGAGCTCCTATAATTCACCCCTCCACTTT.